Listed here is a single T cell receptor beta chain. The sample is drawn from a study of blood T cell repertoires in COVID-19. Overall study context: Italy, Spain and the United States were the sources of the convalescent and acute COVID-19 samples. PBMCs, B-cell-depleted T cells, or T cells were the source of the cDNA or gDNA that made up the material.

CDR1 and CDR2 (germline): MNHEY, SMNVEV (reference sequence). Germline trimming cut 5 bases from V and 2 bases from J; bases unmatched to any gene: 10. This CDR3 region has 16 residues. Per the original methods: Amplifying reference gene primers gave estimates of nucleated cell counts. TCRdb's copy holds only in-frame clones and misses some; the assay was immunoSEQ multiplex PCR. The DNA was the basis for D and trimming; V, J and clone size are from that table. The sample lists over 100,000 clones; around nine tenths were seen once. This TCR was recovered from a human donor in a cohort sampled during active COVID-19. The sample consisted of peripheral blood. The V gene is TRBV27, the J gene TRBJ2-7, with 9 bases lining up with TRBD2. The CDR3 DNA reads TGTGCCAGCAGTCTCGGACTAGCGAAAGGGGCCTACGAGCAGTACTTC. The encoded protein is CASSLGLAKGAYEQYF.